What follows are 7 T cell receptor beta chains derived from one specimen sequenced in a study of T cells in Graves' hyperthyroidism and ophthalmopathy. Authors of the study amplified TCR beta CDR3 regions from RNA transcripts. During a first-round RT-PCR of the TCR CDR3, the HTBI primer set was used. TCRdb re-called the multiplex PCR reads through MiXCR, storing one row per CDR3 protein. The data contain approximately 510,000 distinct CDR3 sequences, 40% to 50% of them singletons. Specimen: peripheral blood or thyroid tissue (not recorded which). These receptors were obtained from an adult woman with Graves' disease, either hyperthyroidism or ophthalmopathy (not recorded which).

The chain couples TRBV7-2 to TRBJ1-1; tentatively, D is TRBD1 (5 bases). Germline loops: CDR1 SGHTA, CDR2 FQGNSA. Trimming cost V 3 bases and J 3 bases, with 20 bases left between them. CDR3 length: 17 residues. The CDR3 sequence: CASSLVSGRLGDTEAFF. The DNA for the CDR3 is TGTGCCAGCAGCTTGGTTAGCGGGAGGTTAGGGGACACTGAAGCTTTCTTT. The full variable domain, completed using reference TRBV7-2 and TRBJ1-1, is GAGVSQSPSNKVTEKGKDVELRCDPISGHTALYWYRQSLGQGLEFLIYFQGNSAPDKSGLPSDRFSAERTGGSVSTLTIQRTQQEDSAVYLCASSLVSGRLGDTEAFFGQGTRLTVV.

This clonotype occurred a few times. The chain carries TRBV7-9 and TRBJ2-7; D uncertain. The CDR3 is 14 amino acids. V shed 7 bases and J shed 3 bases, with 16 bases lying between them. CDR1 is SEHNR and CDR2 is FQNEAQ in the germline V gene (reference sequence). The CDR3 sequence is CASTPGPGNYEQYF. The CDR3 DNA sequence: TGTGCCAGCACCCCCGGGCCAGGCAACTACGAGCAGTACTTC.

Written as DNA, the CDR3 is TGTGCCAGCAGTTTATCTTTCGGGAGCCCCTACGAGCAGTACTTC. Encoded protein: CASSLSFGSPYEQYF. The chain combines TRBV5-4 with TRBJ2-7; a weak D match, TRBD2 (6 bases). Germline CDR1 and CDR2: SGHNT and YYREEE (reference sequence). Trimming stripped 5 bases from V and 2 bases from J, with 17 bases between. The CDR3 loop spans 15 amino acids.

This clonotype was counted many times. The V gene is TRBV2, the J gene TRBJ1-5; 10 bases fit TRBD1. This CDR3 has 14 residues. The V and J ends lost 5 bases and 7 bases, in that order; junction bases with no gene match: 5. The germline gives CDR1 SNHLY, CDR2 FYNNEI. CDR3 region: CASSSGTGEQPQHF. The DNA of the CDR3 is TGTGCCAGCAGTAGTGGGACAGGGGAACAGCCCCAGCATTTT.

This clonotype was detected ten times or more. V gene TRBV7-2 combines with J gene TRBJ1-5, with D perhaps TRBD1 (6 bases). Germline CDR1 SGHTA, CDR2 FQGNSA. The CDR3 has 15 residues. The ends were cut back, 5 bases at V and 2 bases at J, with 13 bases in the middle. DNA of the CDR3: TGTGCCAGCAGCGGGCCAGGGGTTGGCAATCAGCCCCAGCATTTT. It specifies CASSGPGVGNQPQHF. The whole variable domain, filled in from reference TRBV7-2 and TRBJ1-5, reads GAGVSQSPSNKVTEKGKDVELRCDPISGHTALYWYRQSLGQGLEFLIYFQGNSAPDKSGLPSDRFSAERTGGSVSTLTIQRTQQEDSAVYLCASSGPGVGNQPQHFGDGTRLSIL.

CDR3 bases: TGTGCCAGCAGCTTAAACCCCATCGGGAATTCACCCCTCCACTTT. It translates to CASSLNPIGNSPLHF. The chain couples TRBV7-3 to TRBJ1-6; D remains unclear. This CDR3 contains 15 residues. Per the germline V gene, CDR1 is SGHTA and CDR2 is FQGTGA. V was trimmed by 1 base and J by 7 bases, leaving 11 bases between them. Full variable domain (outside the CDR3, taken from reference TRBV7-3 and TRBJ1-6): GAGVSQTPSNKVTEKGKYVELRCDPISGHTALYWYRQSLGQGPEFLIYFQGTGAADDSGLPNDRFFAVRPEGSVSTLKIQRTERGDSAVYLCASSLNPIGNSPLHFGNGTRLTVT.

A few counts support this clonotype. The chain combines TRBV14 with TRBJ2-6; D is unclear. The CDR3 covers 14 residues. V shed 1 base and J shed 4 bases, with 5 bases lying between them. Germline CDR1 and CDR2: SGHDN and FVKESK. CDR3 sequence reads: CASSQAGGANVLTF. The DNA of the CDR3 is TGTGCCAGCAGCCAAGCCGGAGGGGCCAACGTCCTGACTTTC.